These 7 T cell receptor beta chains came from one sample sequenced in a study of T cell changes during pregnancy in multiple sclerosis. Measured with immunoSEQ multiplex PCR; TCRdb has only the in-frame clones, and not every one. The sample holds roughly 75,000 clones; around nine tenths are singletons and the top ten take approximately 2%. The source material was peripheral blood, sampled before pregnancy. All receptors derive from a female donor with multiple sclerosis, enrolled in a pregnancy study.

J is TRBJ1-1 and V is TRBV5-1; TRBD1 might be the D (6 bases). The CDR3 is 21 amino acids. Between the trimmed V and J ends, which lost 3 bases and 3 bases, there was a span of 33 bases. Germline V lookup: CDR1 SGHRS, CDR2 YFSETQ. The CDR3, as DNA: TGCGCCAGCAGCTCTCATACTCCGGTCGGGTTCGAACAGGGAAGAGACACTGAAGCTTTCTTT. This translates into CASSSHTPVGFEQGRDTEAFF.

DNA for the CDR3: TGCGCCAGCAGCCTCCGAGGGTGGGACACCTACACAGATACGCAGTATTTT. Protein product: CASSLRGWDTYTDTQYF. V gene TRBV4-1 combines with J gene TRBJ2-3, with D tentatively TRBD1 (6 bases). Germline values: CDR1 MGHRA, CDR2 YSYEKL. This CDR3 comprises 17 residues. V was clipped by 4 bases and J by 2 bases, with 19 bases between them.

This clone showed up just once. The chain is built from TRBV11-1 and TRBJ2-5; a possible D gene is TRBD2 (6 bases). CDR1 is SGHAT and CDR2 is FQDESV in the germline V gene (reference sequence). The CDR3 consists of 14 residues. Trimming removed 2 bases from V and 2 bases from J, with 9 bases in between. The CDR3 nucleotides read TGTGCCAGCAGCTTAATCGCGGGACAAGAGACCCAGTACTTC. Encoded protein: CASSLIAGQETQYF.

This sequence joins TRBV15 and TRBJ2-1, with TRBD2 matching over 8 bases. Germline V gene sequence: CDR1 LNHNV, CDR2 YYDKDF (reference sequence). V lost 3 bases and J lost 3; bases outside the gene matches: 13. The CDR3 spans 18 residues. The CDR3 loop is CATSSAPLGGGNYNEQFF. In DNA form, the CDR3 reads TGTGCCACCAGCAGCGCCCCCCTCGGGGGGGGCAACTACAATGAGCAGTTCTTC. The variable domain in full, with the rest retrieved from reference TRBV15 and TRBJ2-1, is DAMVIQNPRYQVTQFGKPVTLSCSQTLNHNVMYWYQQKSSQAPKLLFHYYDKDFNNEADTPDNFQSRRPNTSFCFLDIRSPGLGDTAMYLCATSSAPLGGGNYNEQFFGPGTRLTVL.

The chain links TRBV7-8 to TRBJ1-4; D call uncertain. The germline V gene encodes CDR1 SGHVS and CDR2 FQNEAQ. The germline V and J ends were trimmed by 3 bases and 8 bases, with 25 bases remaining between them. The CDR3 has 18 residues. The CDR3 nucleotides read TGTGCCAGCAGCTTGCTGCGATCTGCCGGGAATGTGGGCGAAAAACTGTTTTTT. Its protein is CASSLLRSAGNVGEKLFF.

This rearrangement joins TRBV21-1 to TRBJ2-1; no check of the table's D call, TRBD2, against the DNA was made. TRBV21-1 is noted as a pseudogene. The CDR3 has 16 amino acids. Here the CDR3 reads CASSKRAPGGSGEQFF. The CDR3 nucleotides read TGTGCCAGCAGCAAGAGGGCGCCGGGGGGTTCAGGTGAGCAGTTCTTC.

The count of this clone is one. The chain links TRBV5-6 to TRBJ1-3, with D perhaps TRBD1 (6 bases). The CDR3 spans 15 residues. Between the trimmed V and J ends, which lost 2 bases and 0 bases, there was a span of 9 bases. The V gene's germline CDR1 is SGHDT and CDR2 YYEEEE. CDR3 bases: TGTGCCAGCAGCTTCGGGACAAACTCTGGAAACACCATATATTTT. Encoded protein: CASSFGTNSGNTIYF.